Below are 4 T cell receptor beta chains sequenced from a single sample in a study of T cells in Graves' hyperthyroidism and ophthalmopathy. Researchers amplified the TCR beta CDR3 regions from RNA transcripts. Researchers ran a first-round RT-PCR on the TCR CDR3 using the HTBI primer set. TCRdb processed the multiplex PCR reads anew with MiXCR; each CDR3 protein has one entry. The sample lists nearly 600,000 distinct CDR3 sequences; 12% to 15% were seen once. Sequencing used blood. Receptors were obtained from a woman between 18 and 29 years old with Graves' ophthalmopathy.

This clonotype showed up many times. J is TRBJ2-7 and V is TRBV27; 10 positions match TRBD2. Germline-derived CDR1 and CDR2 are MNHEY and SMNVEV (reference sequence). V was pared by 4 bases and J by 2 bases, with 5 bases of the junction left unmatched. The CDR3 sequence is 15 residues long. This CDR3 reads CASSSPTSGPYEQYF. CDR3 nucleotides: TGTGCCAGCAGTTCCCCGACTAGCGGGCCCTACGAGCAGTACTTC.

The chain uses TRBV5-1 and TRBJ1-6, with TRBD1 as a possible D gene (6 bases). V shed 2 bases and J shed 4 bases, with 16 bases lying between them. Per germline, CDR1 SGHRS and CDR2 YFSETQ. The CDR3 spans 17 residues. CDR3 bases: TGCGCCAGCAGCTTTCAAGGAAACAGGGATTATAATTCACCCCTCCACTTT. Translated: CASSFQGNRDYNSPLHF.

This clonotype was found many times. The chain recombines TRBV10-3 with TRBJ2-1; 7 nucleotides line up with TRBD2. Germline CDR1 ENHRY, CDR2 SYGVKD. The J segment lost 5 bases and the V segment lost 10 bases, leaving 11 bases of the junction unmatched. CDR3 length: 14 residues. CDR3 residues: CATLKSGENNEQFF. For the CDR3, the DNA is TGTGCCACTCTTAAAAGCGGGGAAAACAATGAGCAGTTCTTC.

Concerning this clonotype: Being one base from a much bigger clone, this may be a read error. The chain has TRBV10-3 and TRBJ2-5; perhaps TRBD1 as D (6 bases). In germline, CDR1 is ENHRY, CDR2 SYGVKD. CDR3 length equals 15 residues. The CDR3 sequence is CAISPGVLLQEAQYF. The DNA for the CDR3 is TGTGCCATCAGCCCAGGGGTCCTCCTCCAAGAGGCCCAGTACTTC.